This T cell receptor beta chain derives from a study of blood T cell repertoires in COVID-19. Study overall: The study drew acute and convalescent COVID-19 samples from the United States, Italy and Spain.

CDR3 length: 14 residues. The J segment lost 8 bases and the V segment lost 7 bases, leaving 9 bases of the junction unmatched. Germline loops: CDR1 KGHDR, CDR2 SFDVKD. The protocol was immunoSEQ multiplex PCR, while the TCRdb copy is restricted to in-frame clones and leaves out a portion. The repertoire holds about 240,000 clones, 82% seen once, with approximately 13% in the top ten. The sequencing sample was made of peripheral blood. The chain has TRBV24-1 and TRBJ1-2; 10 bases are a match to TRBD1. This clonotype was sampled from a woman in her sixties with active or convalescent COVID-19. DNA for the CDR3: TGTGCCACCAGCCGACAGGGGGCGCTGGGCGGCTACACCTTC. It is translated as CATSRQGALGGYTF.